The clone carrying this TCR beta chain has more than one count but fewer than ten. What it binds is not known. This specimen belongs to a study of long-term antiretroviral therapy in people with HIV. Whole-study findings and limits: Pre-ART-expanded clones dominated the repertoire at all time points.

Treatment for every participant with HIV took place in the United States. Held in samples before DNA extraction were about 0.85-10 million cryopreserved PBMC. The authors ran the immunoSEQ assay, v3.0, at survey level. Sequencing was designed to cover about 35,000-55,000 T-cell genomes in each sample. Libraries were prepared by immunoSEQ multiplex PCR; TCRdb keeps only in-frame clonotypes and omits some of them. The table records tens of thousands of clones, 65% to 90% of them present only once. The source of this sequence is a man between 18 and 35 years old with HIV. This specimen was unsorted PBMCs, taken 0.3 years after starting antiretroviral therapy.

CDR3 sequence: CASSFTHENYEQYF. Here the CDR3 DNA reads TGTGCCAGCAGTTTTACACACGAAAACTACGAGCAGTACTTC. V and J are TRBV28 and TRBJ2-7; no firm D call. Germline V gives CDR1 MDHEN, CDR2 SYDVKM. Between the trimmed V and J ends, which lost 3 bases and 3 bases, there was a span of 12 bases. The CDR3 spans 14 residues.